The rows below give T cell receptor beta chains drawn from one sample of a study of immune evolution from preneoplasia to lung adenocarcinoma. Here immunoSEQ multiplex PCR was the method, and the copy in TCRdb shows in-frame clones only, minus some. This repertoire shows around 21,000 clones, over 70% found once; its top ten account for 5.6%. Sequenced: FFPE invasive lung adenocarcinoma tissue. The receptors come from a person in their 60s with lung adenocarcinoma. The CDR3 runs from the conserved cysteine through the conserved F or W. D genes are given only for firm matches. A row's size may be missing; if present it is once, few, many or a size class.

clone size,V gene,J gene,D gene,CDR3 protein,CDR3 DNA
-,TRBV27,TRBJ2-1,TRBD2,CASSTGGPYNEQFF,TGTGCCAGCAGCACGGGGGGTCCCTACAATGAGCAGTTCTTC
-,TRBV4-1,TRBJ2-1,-,CASSSDYNNEQFF,TGCGCCAGCAGCTCGGACTACAACAATGAGCAGTTCTTC
-,TRBV7-9,TRBJ1-2,TRBD1,CASSLATGNYGYTF,TGTGCCAGCAGCTTAGCGACAGGGAACTATGGCTACACCTTC
-,TRBV7-2,TRBJ1-2,-,CASSSAGFYGYTF,TGTGCCAGCAGCTCCGCGGGATTTTATGGCTACACCTTC
-,TRBV5-1,TRBJ2-3,TRBD2,CASSFKRDGSDTQYF,TGCGCCAGCAGCTTCAAGCGGGATGGTTCAGATACGCAGTATTTT
-,TRBV18,TRBJ2-3,-,CASSGPGESDTQYF,TGTGCCAGCTCAGGCCCGGGAGAGTCAGATACGCAGTATTTT
once,TRBV11-2,TRBJ1-2,-,CASSFGAGFNYGYTF,TGTGCCAGCAGCTTCGGGGCAGGGTTTAATTATGGCTACACCTTC
-,TRBV6-1,TRBJ2-5,TRBD2,CASSVAGKQETQYF,TGTGCCAGCAGCGTAGCGGGGAAACAAGAGACCCAGTACTTC
few,TRBV5-1,TRBJ2-2,TRBD1,CASSRLDRAGGELFF,TGCGCCAGCAGCCGACTGGACAGGGCGGGCGGGGAGCTGTTTTTT
-,TRBV28,TRBJ1-2,-,CASTGGQGYYGYTF,TGTGCCAGCACAGGAGGCCAGGGATACTATGGCTACACCTTC
-,TRBV5-1,TRBJ1-3,-,CASSSSASGNTIYF,TGCGCCAGCAGCTCCTCAGCCTCTGGAAACACCATATATTTT
-,TRBV4-1,TRBJ2-5,-,CASSQRVGETQYF,TGCGCCAGCAGCCAGCGGGTCGGAGAGACCCAGTACTTC
-,TRBV6-1,TRBJ1-2,TRBD1,CASSEEQGPHGYTF,TGTGCCAGCAGTGAAGAACAGGGGCCACATGGCTACACCTTC
-,TRBV4-1,TRBJ2-4,-,CASSPGHVAKNIQYF,TGCGCCAGCAGCCCTGGACACGTAGCCAAAAACATTCAGTACTTC
-,TRBV18,TRBJ1-2,TRBD1,CASSPGTGAANYGYTF,TGTGCCAGCTCACCCGGGACAGGGGCCGCTAACTATGGCTACACCTTC
-,TRBV9,TRBJ2-1,-,CASSGRKGDNEQFF,TGTGCCAGCAGCGGTCGCAAGGGAGACAATGAGCAGTTCTTC
-,TRBV10-3,TRBJ1-1,-,CAISVTETEAFF,TGTGCCATCAGTGTGACGGAGACTGAAGCTTTCTTT
-,TRBV9,TRBJ2-2,TRBD2,CASSARLADTGELFF,TGTGCCAGCAGCGCGAGACTAGCGGATACCGGGGAGCTGTTTTTT
-,TRBV9,TRBJ2-1,TRBD2,CASQRGGFEDNEQFF,TGTGCCAGCCAGAGGGGAGGGTTTGAGGACAATGAGCAGTTCTTC
medium-sized,TRBV7-8,TRBJ2-6,TRBD2,CASSLVGLDFSGANVLTF,TGTGCCAGCAGCTTAGTGGGACTAGACTTCTCTGGGGCCAACGTCCTGACTTTC
-,TRBV6-1,TRBJ2-7,-,CASSEAPSWGEQYF,TGTGCCAGCAGTGAAGCCCCTTCTTGGGGGGAGCAGTACTTC
-,TRBV4-1,TRBJ2-7,TRBD2,CASAQAGSPYEQYF,TGCGCCAGCGCCCAAGCGGGGTCCCCCTACGAGCAGTACTTC
-,TRBV6-1,TRBJ1-2,-,CASSENPGGSYGYTF,TGTGCCAGCAGTGAAAATCCGGGGGGGAGTTATGGCTACACCTTC
-,TRBV6-5,TRBJ2-5,-,CASSYQGGIQETQYF,TGTGCCAGCAGTTACCAGGGCGGGATTCAAGAGACCCAGTACTTC
-,TRBV23-1,TRBJ2-7,-,CASSHKRPRPYEQYF,TGCGCCAGCAGTCATAAACGCCCGCGACCCTACGAGCAGTACTTC
-,TRBV2,TRBJ2-2,-,CASSSLKNTGELFF,TGTGCCAGCAGTTCCCTTAAGAACACCGGGGAGCTGTTTTTT
-,TRBV6-5,TRBJ2-1,TRBD2,CASSYQTSVNNEQFF,TGTGCCAGCAGTTACCAGACTAGCGTCAACAATGAGCAGTTCTTC
once,TRBV28,TRBJ1-5,-,CASSDTGRGGYQPQHF,TGTGCCAGCAGTGACACAGGGAGAGGGGGATATCAGCCCCAGCATTTT
-,TRBV28,TRBJ1-5,TRBD1,CASSFRQGGGQPQHF,TGTGCCAGCAGTTTCAGACAGGGAGGGGGTCAGCCCCAGCATTTT
-,TRBV29-1,TRBJ2-7,-,CSARDLIYEQYF,TGCAGCGCCCGGGACTTAATCTACGAGCAGTACTTC
-,TRBV28,TRBJ1-1,-,CASSFGRNTEAFF,TGTGCCAGCAGTTTCGGCAGGAACACTGAAGCTTTCTTT
-,TRBV7-9,TRBJ2-1,-,CASSLSDDEQFF,TGTGCCAGCAGCTTATCGGACGATGAGCAGTTCTTC
-,TRBV27,TRBJ2-1,TRBD1,CASSLLRTGLGNEQFF,TGTGCCAGCAGTCTCCTACGGACAGGGCTTGGGAATGAGCAGTTCTTC
-,TRBV4-2,TRBJ2-3,-,CASSQEGVVGGSTDTQYF,TGTGCCAGCAGCCAAGAAGGGGTTGTGGGAGGTAGCACAGATACGCAGTATTTT
-,TRBV6-1,TRBJ2-1,-,CASRVWGNEQFF,TGTGCCAGCAGAGTCTGGGGAAATGAGCAGTTCTTC
-,TRBV9,TRBJ1-3,-,CASSVDGSPSGNTIYF,TGTGCCAGCAGCGTAGATGGGTCCCCCTCTGGAAACACCATATATTTT
few,TRBV12-5,TRBJ1-1,TRBD1,CASGLGQGWAEAFF,TGTGCTAGTGGTTTGGGACAGGGATGGGCTGAAGCTTTCTTT
-,TRBV19,TRBJ2-7,-,CASRPGPTIYEQYF,TGTGCCAGTAGACCGGGACCGACAATCTACGAGCAGTACTTC
-,TRBV6-6,TRBJ1-5,-,CASRPGSHQPQHF,TGTGCCAGCAGACCAGGGTCCCATCAGCCCCAGCATTTT
-,TRBV9,TRBJ2-3,TRBD2,CASSAGGSTDTQYF,TGTGCCAGCAGCGCGGGGGGAAGCACAGATACGCAGTATTTT
few,TRBV7-2,TRBJ2-1,TRBD2,CASSLKAGGYNEQFF,TGTGCCAGCAGCCTAAAAGCGGGAGGGTACAATGAGCAGTTCTTC
-,TRBV5-6,TRBJ2-5,TRBD1,CASSAAGGETQYF,TGTGCCAGCAGCGCAGCAGGGGGAGAGACCCAGTACTTC
few,TRBV7-2,TRBJ1-1,TRBD1,CASSLHLGQGIPTEAFF,TGTGCCAGCAGCCTCCATTTGGGACAGGGTATCCCCACTGAAGCTTTCTTT
-,TRBV27,TRBJ1-2,-,CASSSRGSGSLNGYTF,TGTGCCAGCAGTTCCCGAGGGTCTGGGTCGCTGAATGGCTACACCTTC
-,TRBV18,TRBJ2-1,-,CASSPTGEGEQFF,TGTGCCAGCTCTCCTACAGGGGAGGGTGAGCAGTTCTTC
-,TRBV6-4,TRBJ2-1,-,CASSEDSSYNEQFF,TGTGCCAGCAGTGAGGACAGCTCCTACAATGAGCAGTTCTTC
-,TRBV7-2,TRBJ1-2,-,CASSPYRDTRGYTF,TGTGCCAGCAGTCCATACCGGGACACTAGAGGCTACACCTTC
-,TRBV9,TRBJ2-4,-,CASSGERAKNIQYF,TGTGCCAGCAGCGGCGAAAGGGCCAAAAACATTCAGTACTTC
-,TRBV5-1,TRBJ2-1,-,CASTQWGRAGEQFF,TGCGCCAGCACACAGTGGGGTCGTGCGGGTGAGCAGTTCTTC
-,TRBV18,TRBJ2-5,-,CASSPAYVTETQYF,TGTGCCAGCTCACCAGCTTACGTGACGGAGACCCAGTACTTC
-,TRBV2,TRBJ2-1,TRBD1,CASSSGGREQFF,TGTGCCAGCAGTTCAGGGGGCCGTGAGCAGTTCTTC
-,TRBV5-1,TRBJ2-3,-,CASSLAAYTDTQYF,TGCGCCAGCAGCTTGGCAGCGTACACAGATACGCAGTATTTT
once,TRBV27,TRBJ2-7,TRBD2,CASRRTSGGYEQYF,TGTGCCAGCAGAAGGACTAGCGGGGGTTACGAGCAGTACTTC
-,TRBV28,TRBJ2-7,TRBD2,CASSSLRLAGDQQYF,TGTGCCAGCAGTTCGCTTCGACTAGCGGGAGATCAGCAGTACTTC